The present TCR beta chain was sequenced within a study of regulatory T cells in long-lasting Graves disease. The authors built TCR beta libraries using iRepertoire HTBI primers and Arm-PCR of CDR3 regions. TCRdb re-called the multiplex PCR reads through MiXCR, storing one row per CDR3 protein. This table has about 540,000 distinct CDR3 sequences, approximately 15% appearing once. This clonotype was seen ten or more times. This CDR3 is 18 amino acids long. The V end lost 6 bases, the J end lost 3 bases, and 27 bases lay between the germline ends. CDR1 is SNHLY and CDR2 is FYNNEI in the germline V gene. Time point defined: newly diagnosed GD, antithyroid drugs for less than 3 months. Following extraction of RNA from PBMCs, that RNA was used to make the TCR library. American Thyroid Association guidelines defined how Graves' disease was diagnosed. The sample was also linked to a second study, of T cells in Graves' hyperthyroidism and ophthalmopathy.

This sequence joins TRBV2 and TRBJ2-7, with D perhaps being TRBD1 or TRBD2 (5 bases each). The source was peripheral blood mononuclear cells (PBMCs), collected at new diagnosis, from a patient treated with antithyroid drugs. The receptor's source is a man aged 25 to 45 with Graves disease. The CDR3 DNA reads TGTGCCAGCAGCATAAGTTTGTCCCGGGACGATGGGGACTACGAGCAGTACTTC. It translates to CASSISLSRDDGDYEQYF.